Below are 18 T cell receptor beta chains sequenced from a single sample in a study of cytomegalovirus exposure and HLA in healthy donors. Data came from immunoSEQ multiplex PCR; TCRdb stores just in-frame clones and leaves some out. Seen here are approximately 150,000 clones, roughly 92% observed once, and the top ten hold 0.6% to 0.8%. The specimen was PBMCs. All receptors derive from a man younger than 35 in good health and CMV-seronegative.

The chain carries TRBV7-2 and TRBJ1-1; D possibly corresponds to TRBD1 (5 bases). From germline, CDR1 is SGHTA and CDR2 FQGNSA. This CDR3 has 15 amino acids. Between the trimmed V and J ends, which lost 5 bases and 0 bases, there was a span of 13 bases. CDR3 coding DNA: TGTGCCAGCAGCCGGATGGGGCAGTTGAACACTGAAGCTTTCTTT. Its translation is CASSRMGQLNTEAFF.

The chain has TRBV19 and TRBJ1-2; D not certain. Germline CDR1 and CDR2: LNHDA and SQIVND (reference sequence). CDR3 length equals 12 residues. Trimming took off 2 bases at V and 3 bases at J, with 4 bases between the two ends. The CDR3 DNA follows: TGTGCCAGTAGTATATCCTACTATGGCTACACCTTC. Its translation: CASSISYYGYTF.

This clone has a single count. Here the CDR3 reads CASSLVGGRSDTQYF. CDR3 nucleotides: TGTGCCAGCAGCTTAGTAGGGGGCCGCTCAGATACGCAGTATTTT. The chain carries TRBV7-3 and TRBJ2-3; the match to TRBD1 covers 7 bases. This CDR3 is 15 amino acids long. Trimming removed 2 bases from V and 4 bases from J; junction bases left unmatched: 6. In germline, CDR1 is SGHTA, CDR2 FQGTGA.

The chain carries TRBV9 and TRBJ1-6; D gene unclear. Germline loops: CDR1 SGDLS, CDR2 YYNGEE. Trimming took off 3 bases at V and 8 bases at J, with 18 bases between the two ends. The length of the CDR3 is 16 residues. Written as DNA, the CDR3 is TGTGCCAGCAGCGGAGGCCGGGAGGGAAAGGATTCACCCCTCCACTTT. Translation gives CASSGGREGKDSPLHF.

This sequence joins TRBV9 and TRBJ2-1; D might be TRBD2 (5 bases). Trimming took off 4 bases at V and 5 bases at J, with 16 bases between the two ends. CDR3 size: 15 residues. Germline V gene data show CDR1 as SGDLS and CDR2 as YYNGEE. CDR3 coding DNA: TGTGCCAGCAGCCGAGAGGGCAAGCGCGACAATGAGCAGTTCTTC. This encodes CASSREGKRDNEQFF.

This clone appeared a single time. This CDR3 is CASSERLGGRDEQYV. DNA for the CDR3: TGTGCCAGCAGTGAAAGGCTCGGAGGGAGGGACGAGCAGTACGTC. The V and J genes are TRBV6-1 and TRBJ2-7; 7 nucleotides agree with TRBD2. This CDR3 is built from 15 residues. Germline assignment: CDR1 MNHNS and CDR2 SASEGT. Trimming removed 2 bases from V and 5 bases from J; junction bases left unmatched: 9.

This chain joins TRBV7-9 and TRBJ1-5, with 8 bases aligning to TRBD1. Germline V CDR1 and CDR2: SEHNR, FQNEAQ (reference sequence). This CDR3 contains 15 residues. After removal of 3 bases from V and 4 bases from J, the junction contained 5 bases not matched to a gene. The CDR3 bases are TGTGCCAGCAGCTTGGGGACAGGACAAAATCAGCCCCAGCATTTT. Protein: CASSLGTGQNQPQHF. Full variable domain (remainder filled in from reference TRBV7-9 and TRBJ1-5): DTGVSQNPRHKITKRGQNVTFRCDPISEHNRLYWYRQTLGQGPEFLTYFQNEAQLEKSRLLSDRFSAERPKGSFSTLEIQRTEQGDSAMYLCASSLGTGQNQPQHFGDGTRLSIL.

This chain joins TRBV5-4 and TRBJ2-1, with D possibly TRBD2 on 6 matching bases. V lost 3 bases to trimming and J lost 9 bases, with 19 bases between them. Germline V gives CDR1 SGHNT, CDR2 YYREEE (reference sequence). The CDR3 is 15 amino acids. DNA for the CDR3: TGTGCCAGCAGCTCAAGACTAGGGGCGTTCACTGAGCAGTTCTTC. Amino acid sequence: CASSSRLGAFTEQFF.

On this clone: One end of the junction is discordant with germline, which a read error may explain. V and J are TRBV5-1 and TRBJ2-5; TRBD1 is a possible D gene (6 bases). The CDR3 contains 13 residues. Germline V gene sequence: CDR1 SGHRS, CDR2 YFSETQ. The CDR3 is CASSLEGQGTQYF. In DNA, the CDR3 is TGCGCCAGCAGCTTGGAGGGACAAGGGACCCAGTACTTC. Based on the CDR3 plus reference TRBV5-1 and TRBJ2-5, the full variable domain is KAGVTQTPRYLIKTRGQQVTLSCSPISGHRSVSWYQQTPGQGLQFLFEYFSETQRNKGNFPGRFSGRQFSNSRSEMNVSTLELGDSALYLCASSLEGQGTQYFGPGTRLLVL.

The chain carries TRBV4-1 and TRBJ1-5; a weak D match, TRBD1 (5 bases). This CDR3 is built from 13 residues. With 0 bases removed from V and 6 bases from J, the gap between germline ends came to 6 bases. CDR1 and CDR2 (germline): MGHRA, YSYEKL. As DNA, the CDR3 is TGCGCCAGCAGCCAAGACAGGGTTCAGCCCCAGCATTTT. It codes for CASSQDRVQPQHF.

CDR3 nucleotides: TGTGCCAGCAGTGAAGGACTAGCGGGAGAGGGGGAGCAGTACGTC. The encoded protein is CASSEGLAGEGEQYV. The gene calls are TRBV6-1 and TRBJ2-7, with 12 bases identical to TRBD2. Germline CDR1 is MNHNS and CDR2 is SASEGT. This CDR3 region has 15 residues. J lost 7 bases, V lost 1 base, and 5 bases had no gene match.

The genes are TRBV5-4 and TRBJ2-5; maybe TRBD1 (6 bases). V was shortened by 4 bases and J by 5 bases, with 12 bases between the two germline ends. Germline V lookup: CDR1 SGHNT, CDR2 YYREEE (reference sequence). The CDR3 loop spans 13 amino acids. CDR3 nucleotides: TGTGCCAGCAGCCACAGGGTGGGGGAGACCCAGTACTTC. Translating gives CASSHRVGETQYF.

V usage is TRBV5-4 and J usage is TRBJ1-1; tentatively, D is TRBD1 (6 bases). The CDR3 covers 14 residues. V was shortened by 4 bases and J by 7 bases, with 17 bases between the two germline ends. CDR1 SGHNT and CDR2 YYREEE come from the germline V gene (reference sequence). The CDR3 nucleotides are TGTGCCAGCAGCCTTGACAGGAACGAGAATGAAGCTTTCTTT. It translates to CASSLDRNENEAFF.

The genes are TRBV2 and TRBJ2-5; 8 positions match TRBD2. V shed 0 bases, J shed 2 bases, and the junction held 8 bases outside the gene matches. The CDR3 spans 17 residues. Germline V lookup: CDR1 SNHLY, CDR2 FYNNEI. CDR3 nucleotide sequence: TGTGCCAGCAGTGAAGCGCTCGCCGGGGGGGAACAAGAGACCCAGTACTTC. Residues: CASSEALAGGEQETQYF.

The CDR3 here is CASSALGTGEYNEQFF. The CDR3 DNA is TGTGCCAGCTCAGCACTTGGGACAGGGGAGTACAATGAGCAGTTCTTC. V usage is TRBV18 and J usage is TRBJ2-1; 10 bases line up with TRBD1. V lost 5 bases and J lost 4; bases outside the gene matches: 8. The CDR3 runs 16 residues. Germline V gene data show CDR1 as KGHSH and CDR2 as LQKENI.

The chain uses TRBV4-3 and TRBJ1-5; D gene unclear. CDR1 and CDR2 (germline): LGHNA, YSLEER. The CDR3 has 16 residues. The germline V and J ends were trimmed by 1 base and 0 bases, with 10 bases remaining between them. CDR3 amino acids: CASSQAISFSNQPQHF. The CDR3 nucleotides read TGCGCCAGCAGCCAAGCAATAAGCTTTAGCAATCAGCCCCAGCATTTT.

The J gene is TRBJ2-1, the V gene TRBV27; D is possibly TRBD1 (6 bases). This CDR3 region has 14 residues. With 2 bases removed from V and 7 bases from J, the gap between germline ends came to 12 bases. Germline assignment: CDR1 MNHEY and CDR2 SMNVEV (reference sequence). Written as DNA, the CDR3 is TGTGCCAGCAGTTTAGGGGCAGGGGTAAATGAGCAGTTCTTC. Amino acids: CASSLGAGVNEQFF.

This chain joins TRBV10-3 and TRBJ1-1; D unresolved. The CDR3 sequence is 12 residues long. With 6 bases removed from V and 8 bases from J, the gap between germline ends came to 13 bases. The germline CDR1 and CDR2 sequences are ENHRY and SYGVKD. DNA of the CDR3: TGTGCCATCAGCCGCGGCGAGGGAGAAGCTTTCTTT. Translated, it gives CAISRGEGEAFF.